The subject of this entry is one T cell receptor beta chain. Its antigen remains unidentified. No progression to ophthalmopathy during 18 months of follow-up defined stable disease. The study enrolled patients aged 18 to 65 with newly diagnosed hyperthyroidism of under 2 months' duration. RNA transcripts were the template for amplifying TCR beta CDR3 regions. The TCR CDR3 was amplified in a first-round RT-PCR using the HTBI primer set. TCRdb reprocessed the multiplex PCR reads via MiXCR and lists one record per CDR3 protein. There are a few hundred thousand distinct CDR3 sequences in the sample; approximately 14% occur only once, and almost 8% lies in the top ten. This entry comes from a study of T cells in Graves' hyperthyroidism and ophthalmopathy. Study information: Peripheral blood sampling occurred at initial diagnosis, before any treatment. Study-wide findings and caveats: Most expanded thyroid clonotypes above 0.001 also appeared in blood.

The CDR3 totals 20 residues. The germline gives CDR1 MNHEY, CDR2 SVGEGT. Trimming removed 0 bases from V and 2 bases from J; junction bases left unmatched: 16. The V gene is TRBV6-2 or TRBV6-3, the J gene TRBJ2-7; 10 nucleotides match TRBD2. This TCR derives from a young woman with Graves' hyperthyroidism. Material for sequencing was blood. The CDR3 DNA sequence: TGTGCCAGCAGTTACTCGACCCCCGACCGGGGGCTAGCGGGGGCCTACGAGCAGTACTTC. As protein: CASSYSTPDRGLAGAYEQYF.